The following is a TCR beta chain sequence with its context. An assay was performed, and its level was deep. The assay was immunoSEQ multiplex PCR, and TCRdb's table has in-frame clones only and misses some. The sample lists about 680,000 clones; around 74% were seen once. This entry comes from a study of shared clonotypes between healthy human individuals. Germline CDR1 is LNHDA and CDR2 is SQIVND (reference sequence). The CDR3 loop spans 14 amino acids. Trimming took 3 bases from V and 5 from J, leaving 10 bases between them. The clonotype comes from a woman aged 25 to 45 in good health. Sample: memory CD4+ T cells sorted from blood. Regarding subset: CD45RA-negative fraction. The V gene is TRBV19, the J gene TRBJ1-4; no clear D gene. The CDR3 bases are TGTGCCAGTAGTATCTCCGCGTGGAATGAAAAACTGTTTTTT. Translation gives CASSISAWNEKLFF.